This T cell receptor (beta chain) was identified during a study of T cell repertoires in cytomegalovirus infection. Overall study: Both a matching HLA type and CMV infection were indicated by public TCR beta signatures.

TCRdb called the reads again in MiXCR, with one record for every CDR3 protein. The sample shows 290,000 or so distinct CDR3 sequences, approximately 10% of them seen only once. The CDR3 spans 11 residues. Germline-derived CDR1 and CDR2 are SGHVS and FNYEAQ. The V end lost 8 bases, the J end lost 6 bases, and 9 bases lay between the germline ends. This clonotype was observed at least ten times. The receptor was derived from a human donor in good health (CMV status not recorded). Some clones in this sample may be carry-over from other donors' samples. Sample: PBMCs. The chain combines TRBV7-6 with TRBJ2-3; possible D gene TRBD2, 6 bases. The CDR3 DNA reads TGTGCCAGCGGCGGGGAGGATACGCAGTATTTT. Its translation is CASGGEDTQYF.